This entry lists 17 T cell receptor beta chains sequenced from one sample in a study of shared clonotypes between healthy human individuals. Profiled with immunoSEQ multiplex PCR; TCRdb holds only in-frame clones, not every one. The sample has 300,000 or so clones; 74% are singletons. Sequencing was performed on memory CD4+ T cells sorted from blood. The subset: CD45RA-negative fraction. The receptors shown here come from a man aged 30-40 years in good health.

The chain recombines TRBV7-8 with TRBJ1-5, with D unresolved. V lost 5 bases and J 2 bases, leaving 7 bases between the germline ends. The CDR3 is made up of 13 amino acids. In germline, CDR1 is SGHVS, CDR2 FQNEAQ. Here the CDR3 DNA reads TGTGCCAGCAGCGGCCCAGGCAATCAGCCCCAGCATTTT. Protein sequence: CASSGPGNQPQHF.

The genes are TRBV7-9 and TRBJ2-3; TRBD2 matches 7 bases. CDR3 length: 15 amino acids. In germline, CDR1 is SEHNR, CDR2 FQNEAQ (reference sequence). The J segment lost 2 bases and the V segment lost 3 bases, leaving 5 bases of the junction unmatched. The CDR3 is CASSFRAGPTDTQYF. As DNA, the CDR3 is TGTGCCAGCAGCTTCCGAGCGGGACCCACAGATACGCAGTATTTT.

The CDR3 region has the DNA TGTGCCAGCAGCGCCCCGGAGGCAGGGAGCTTTGGTACGCAGTATTTT. It specifies CASSAPEAGSFGTQYF. The J gene is TRBJ2-3, the V gene TRBV28; either TRBD1 or TRBD2 may supply D (5 bases each). This CDR3 spans 16 amino acids. The V gene's germline CDR1 is MDHEN and CDR2 SYDVKM. V shed 6 bases and J shed 8 bases, with 24 bases lying between them.

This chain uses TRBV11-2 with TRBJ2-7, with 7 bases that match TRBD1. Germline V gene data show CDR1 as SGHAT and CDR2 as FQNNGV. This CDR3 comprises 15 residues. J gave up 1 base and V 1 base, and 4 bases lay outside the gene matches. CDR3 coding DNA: TGTGCCAGCAGCTTAGCGGGACAGCCATCCTACGAGCAGTACTTC. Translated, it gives CASSLAGQPSYEQYF.

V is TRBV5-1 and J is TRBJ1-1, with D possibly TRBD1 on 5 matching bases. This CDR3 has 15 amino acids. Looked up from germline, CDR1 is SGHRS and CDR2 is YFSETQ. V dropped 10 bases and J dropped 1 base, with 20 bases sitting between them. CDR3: CALVAVGRENTEAFF. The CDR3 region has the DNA TGCGCCCTAGTTGCTGTGGGCAGGGAGAACACTGAAGCTTTCTTT.

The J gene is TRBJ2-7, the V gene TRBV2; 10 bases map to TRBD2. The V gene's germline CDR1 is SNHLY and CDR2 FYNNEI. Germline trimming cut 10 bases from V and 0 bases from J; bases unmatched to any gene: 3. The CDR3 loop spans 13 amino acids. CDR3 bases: TGTGCCAACGGACTAGCGGCCTCCTACGAGCAGTACTTC. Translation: CANGLAASYEQYF.

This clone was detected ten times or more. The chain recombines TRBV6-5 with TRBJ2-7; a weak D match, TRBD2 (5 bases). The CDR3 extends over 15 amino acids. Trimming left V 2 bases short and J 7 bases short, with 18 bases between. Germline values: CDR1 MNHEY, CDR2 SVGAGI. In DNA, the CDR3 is TGTGCCAGCAGTTACGCCCCGCTCTACTCGGGGGAGCAGTACTTC. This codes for CASSYAPLYSGEQYF.

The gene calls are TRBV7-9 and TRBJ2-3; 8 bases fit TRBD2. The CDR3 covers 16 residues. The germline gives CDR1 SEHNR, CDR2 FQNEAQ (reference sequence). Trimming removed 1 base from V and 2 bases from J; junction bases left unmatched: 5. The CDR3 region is CASSLVGSGTTDTQYF. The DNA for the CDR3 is TGTGCCAGCAGCTTAGTGGGTAGCGGGACCACAGATACGCAGTATTTT.

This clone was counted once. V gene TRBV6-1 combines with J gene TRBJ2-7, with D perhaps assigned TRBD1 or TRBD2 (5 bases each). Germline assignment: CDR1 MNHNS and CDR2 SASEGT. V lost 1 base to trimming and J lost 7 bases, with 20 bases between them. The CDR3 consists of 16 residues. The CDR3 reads CASSEGFRDLPREQYF. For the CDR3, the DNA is TGTGCCAGCAGTGAAGGGTTCCGGGACCTGCCTCGGGAGCAGTACTTC.

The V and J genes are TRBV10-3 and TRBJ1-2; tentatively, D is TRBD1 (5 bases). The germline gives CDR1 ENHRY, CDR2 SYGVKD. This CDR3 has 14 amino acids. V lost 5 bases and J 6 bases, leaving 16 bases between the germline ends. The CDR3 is CAISSGSPGDGYTF. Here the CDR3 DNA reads TGTGCCATCAGTAGTGGGTCCCCGGGGGATGGCTACACCTTC.

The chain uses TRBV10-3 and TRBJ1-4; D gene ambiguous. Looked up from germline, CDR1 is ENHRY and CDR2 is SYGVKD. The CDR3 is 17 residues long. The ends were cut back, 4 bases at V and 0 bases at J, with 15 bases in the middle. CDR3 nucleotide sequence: TGTGCCATCAGTGGCCAGTTCGGAAGTGCAACTAATGAAAAACTGTTTTTT. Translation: CAISGQFGSATNEKLFF.

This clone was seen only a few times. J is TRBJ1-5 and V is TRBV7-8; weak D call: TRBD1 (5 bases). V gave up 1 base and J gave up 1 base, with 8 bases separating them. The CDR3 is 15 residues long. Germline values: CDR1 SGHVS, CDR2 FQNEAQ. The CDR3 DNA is TGTGCCAGCAGCTTAGTCGGGGGAAGCAATCAGCCCCAGCATTTT. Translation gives CASSLVGGSNQPQHF.

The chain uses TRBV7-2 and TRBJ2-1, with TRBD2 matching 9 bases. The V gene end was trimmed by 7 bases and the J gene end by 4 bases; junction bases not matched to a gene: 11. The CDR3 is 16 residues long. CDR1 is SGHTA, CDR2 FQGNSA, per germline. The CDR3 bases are TGTGCCAGCACCCCCGTGGGTAGCGGGGGATACAATGAGCAGTTCTTC. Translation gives CASTPVGSGGYNEQFF.

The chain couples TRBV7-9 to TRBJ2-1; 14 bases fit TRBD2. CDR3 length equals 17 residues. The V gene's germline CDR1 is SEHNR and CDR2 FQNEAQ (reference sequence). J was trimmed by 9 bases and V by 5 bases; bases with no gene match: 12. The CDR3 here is CASSPFRGLAGVGEQFF. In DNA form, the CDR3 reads TGTGCCAGCAGCCCCTTTAGGGGACTAGCGGGAGTCGGTGAGCAGTTCTTC. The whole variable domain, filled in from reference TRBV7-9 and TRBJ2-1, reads DTGVSQNPRHKITKRGQNVTFRCDPISEHNRLYWYRQTLGQGPEFLTYFQNEAQLEKSRLLSDRFSAERPKGSFSTLEIQRTEQGDSAMYLCASSPFRGLAGVGEQFFGPGTRLTVL.

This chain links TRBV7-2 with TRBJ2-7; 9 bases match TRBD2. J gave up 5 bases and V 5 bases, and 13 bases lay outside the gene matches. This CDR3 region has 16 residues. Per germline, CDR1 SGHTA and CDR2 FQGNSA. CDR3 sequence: CASSRWREGIRDEQYF. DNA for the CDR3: TGTGCCAGCAGCCGGTGGCGGGAGGGTATCCGGGACGAGCAGTACTTC.

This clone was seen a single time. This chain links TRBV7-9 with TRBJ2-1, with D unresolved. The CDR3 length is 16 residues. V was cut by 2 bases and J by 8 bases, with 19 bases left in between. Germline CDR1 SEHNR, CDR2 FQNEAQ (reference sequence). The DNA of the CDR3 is TGTGCCAGCAGCTTACCCCGCCTAGGAATTTCCCATGAGCAGTTCTTC. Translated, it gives CASSLPRLGISHEQFF.

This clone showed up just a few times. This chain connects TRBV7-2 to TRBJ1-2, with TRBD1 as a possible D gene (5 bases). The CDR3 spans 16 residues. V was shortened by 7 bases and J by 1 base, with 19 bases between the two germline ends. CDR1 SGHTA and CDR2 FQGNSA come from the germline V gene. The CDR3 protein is CASTPVEGRNNYGYTF. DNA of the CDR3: TGTGCCAGCACCCCAGTCGAGGGGAGGAATAACTATGGCTACACCTTC.